This T cell receptor beta chain was captured in a study of prognosis after radiotherapy for stage I lung cancer (dated by TCRdb to about 2021). General notes on the study: Between early 2018 and 2019, nineteen stage I NSCLC patients were enrolled in Nanjing, China. After SBRT, distant metastases developed in about 20% of the 19 patients at a median of around 7 months, while the remaining 15 patients had no significant progression. Ages in the cohort of 13 men and 6 women ranged from roughly 53 to 84 years, with a median of 74. About 15 of the patients were found to have newly diagnosed primary stage I lung tumors, and 4 or 5 were living with oligometastatic NSCLC after surgical resection of the primary tumor. Every patient was regarded as medically inoperable, because of comorbidities in over ten cases and refusal of surgery in 7 cases. For each of the roughly 19 patients, one blood sample was taken before SBRT and one after, so the study sequenced some 40 samples in total. Eleven to twelve patients had adenocarcinoma and several had squamous cell carcinoma as the tumor histology. SBRT was delivered in 3 to 5 fractions with a biologically effective dose of at least 100 Gy, and image-guided IMRT or VMAT was used for delivery. This study profiled peripheral blood TCR beta repertoires from stage I NSCLC patients before and after stereotactic body radiotherapy and linked the repertoires to distant failure. No patient received concurrent therapy alongside SBRT.

Overall results and qualifications from the work: Limitations of the study included a small cohort and short follow-up, and the study findings need independent validation. Differences in TRBV and TRBJ usage frequencies by metastasis status were reportedly observed in two V genes at baseline and in several V and two J genes after SBRT. No adjustment for multiple comparisons was applied to any of the reported P values. Unique TCR clone counts fell after SBRT (median about 9,800 before versus fewer than 7,500 after; Wilcoxon paired P=0.011). No determination of tumor specificity was made for expanded TCR clones. Post-SBRT Shannon entropy and its change from baseline were lower in patients who developed distant metastases; baseline Shannon entropy was not associated with metastases.

The junction shows trimming of 5 bases on V and 7 bases on J, and the gene matches do not reach 10 bases of it. Including the terminal cysteine and phenylalanine, the CDR3 comprises 14 residues. The sequence is cut down to CDR3 DNA, 42 bases in frame from base 1. CDR1 and CDR2, per the germline V gene, are MRHNA and SNTAGT. All patients had node-negative disease on CT and PET/CT, and none had a history of other malignancies or prior chemotherapy or radiotherapy. Around 6 milliliters of peripheral venous blood were drawn into EDTA tubes at each of two time points. Ficoll-Paque Plus density-gradient centrifugation was used to isolate PBMCs. Samples were stored at -80°C immediately after collection until analysis. The sample holds many counts of this clonotype. What this receptor recognizes is not known. The sample holds no much larger clone one base away, and base qualities are not on file. Two rounds of multiplex PCR were performed to amplify the TCR beta CDR3 region from genomic DNA. In the first PCR round, primers specific to each TRBV and TRBJ gene were used, and the primer sequences were filed in Chinese patent CN105087789A. Universal primers were used in the second PCR round. The Roche High Pure PCR Template Preparation Kit was used to extract genomic DNA from frozen PBMCs. Libraries were sequenced paired-end with 151 bp reads on an Illumina HiSeq 3000. Per the source publication's procedure: CutAdapt was used to discard raw reads that did not contain the multiplex PCR primer sequences. High-quality paired reads were merged into contigs with PEAR. By aligning each contig to reference sequences, MiXCR assigned the TRB V, D and J gene segments to that contig. CDR3 sequences were clustered by base quality and sequence similarity to remove sequencing errors. Diversity was calculated as Shannon entropy divided by the natural log of the number of productive TCR sequences. Clonality was defined as one minus Shannon entropy divided by the natural log of the number of unique clonotypes. Progression-free survival cut-offs for repertoire metrics were chosen using the Youden index of ROC curves, with analyses run in R 3.5.3. TCRdb itself trimmed the public reads at Q25 with fastp, ran MiXCR and retained productive beta chains. Rows with one shared CDR3 protein collapse into an entry with the most common genes and DNA. These V and J calls derive from TCRdb rather than the authors' analysis. The sample includes around 59,000 distinct CDR3 sequences, with about a quarter observed a single time. The biggest ten clones account for about 7.5% of the sample.

The chain is encoded by TRBV6-4 joined to TRBJ1-1; 7 junctional bases match TRBD1. Sequenced material: PBMCs, taken before or after stereotactic body radiation therapy (not recorded which). This receptor was identified in a donor aged 50 or older with non-small cell lung cancer. The bases read TGTGCCAGCAGTTACACGGGACAGCGGAATGAAGCTTTCTTT. This codes for CASSYTGQRNEAFF.